A selection of T cell receptor beta chains follows, all from one sample in a study of cytomegalovirus exposure and HLA in healthy donors. Data came from immunoSEQ multiplex PCR; TCRdb stores just in-frame clones and leaves some out. The repertoire holds approximately 270,000 clones, with more than 85% as singletons. The sequenced sample was PBMCs. Receptor source: a young man in good health and CMV-seropositive. Each CDR3 is given with its conserved first and last residue. Fields, in order: clone size, D gene, V gene, J gene, CDR3 protein, CDR3 DNA. D genes are given only for firm matches. The size of a clone is reported for some rows only, either as once, few or many, or as a class for expanded clones.

size: -
D: TRBD2
V: TRBV2
J: TRBJ2-3
CDR3: CASSEDAGADTQYF
DNA: TGTGCCAGCAGTGAAGACGCGGGAGCTGATACGCAGTATTTT

size: few
D: -
V: TRBV19
J: TRBJ1-5
CDR3: CASSPSWNQPQHF
DNA: TGTGCCAGTAGTCCCTCGTGGAATCAGCCCCAGCATTTT

size: -
D: -
V: TRBV6-4
J: TRBJ2-6
CDR3: CASSADSGANVLTF
DNA: TGTGCCAGCAGCGCGGACTCTGGGGCCAACGTCCTGACTTTC

size: -
D: -
V: TRBV28
J: TRBJ2-7
CDR3: CASSITNPYSYEQYF
DNA: TGTGCCAGTTCAATTACAAACCCTTACTCCTACGAGCAGTACTTC

size: few
D: -
V: TRBV6-1
J: TRBJ1-2
CDR3: CASSIHRATGRSYTF
DNA: TGTGCCAGCAGTATTCACAGGGCCACCGGTCGAAGTTACACCTTC

size: -
D: -
V: TRBV7-3
J: TRBJ2-1
CDR3: CASSSTVLSEQFF
DNA: TGTGCCAGCAGCTCAACGGTCTTGAGTGAGCAGTTCTTC

size: -
D: -
V: TRBV7-8
J: TRBJ1-5
CDR3: CASSLEAYSNQPQHF
DNA: TGTGCCAGCAGCCTAGAAGCGTATAGCAATCAGCCCCAGCATTTT

size: -
D: -
V: TRBV5-1
J: TRBJ1-2
CDR3: CASSLEANRGGYTF
DNA: TGCGCCAGCAGCTTGGAGGCCAATCGAGGTGGCTACACCTTC

size: -
D: TRBD2
V: TRBV27
J: TRBJ2-3
CDR3: CASSSLRTSGTDTQYF
DNA: TGTGCCAGCAGTTCCCTCCGGACTAGCGGCACAGATACGCAGTATTTT

size: -
D: TRBD2
V: TRBV18
J: TRBJ2-1
CDR3: CASSGTSGINEQFF
DNA: TGTGCCAGCTCAGGTACTAGCGGGATAAATGAGCAGTTCTTC

size: -
D: TRBD1
V: TRBV5-4
J: TRBJ1-2
CDR3: CASSPGQGFFYGYTF
DNA: TGTGCCAGCAGCCCCGGACAGGGTTTTTTCTATGGCTACACCTTC

size: -
D: -
V: TRBV19
J: TRBJ2-2
CDR3: CASSIGQANTGELFF
DNA: TGTGCCAGTAGTATAGGACAGGCGAACACCGGGGAGCTGTTTTTT

size: -
D: -
V: TRBV5-1
J: TRBJ2-5
CDR3: CASSPISGKGETQYF
DNA: TGCGCCAGCAGCCCCATCTCGGGTAAAGGCGAGACCCAGTACTTC

size: few
D: TRBD1
V: TRBV7-6
J: TRBJ2-5
CDR3: CASSSGQGRETQYF
DNA: TGTGCCAGCAGCTCGGGACAGGGAAGGGAGACCCAGTACTTC

size: -
D: -
V: TRBV6-5
J: TRBJ1-1
CDR3: CASSYSRWERDTEAFF
DNA: TGTGCCAGCAGTTACTCGAGGTGGGAAAGGGACACTGAAGCTTTCTTT

size: -
D: -
V: TRBV5-1
J: TRBJ2-2
CDR3: CASSLSHANTGELFF
DNA: TGCGCCAGCAGCTTGAGTCACGCGAACACCGGGGAGCTGTTTTTT

size: -
D: -
V: TRBV5-4
J: TRBJ2-1
CDR3: CASSLGRDFYNEQFF
DNA: TGTGCCAGCAGCTTGGGACGGGACTTCTACAATGAGCAGTTCTTC

size: -
D: TRBD1
V: TRBV28
J: TRBJ1-5
CDR3: CASSSLGTGANQPQHF
DNA: TGTGCCAGCAGTTCTCTCGGGACAGGGGCCAATCAGCCCCAGCATTTT

size: -
D: -
V: TRBV6-1
J: TRBJ1-5
CDR3: CASRRGTSLDQPQHF
DNA: TGTGCCAGCAGGCGGGGGACATCCCTTGATCAGCCCCAGCATTTT

size: -
D: -
V: TRBV7-2
J: TRBJ2-1
CDR3: CASSLVGEQFF
DNA: TGTGCCAGCAGCTTAGTAGGGGAACAGTTCTTC

size: -
D: TRBD2
V: TRBV5-1
J: TRBJ2-1
CDR3: CASSDPFAGGYNEQFF
DNA: TGCGCCAGCAGCGACCCCTTTGCGGGAGGCTACAATGAGCAGTTCTTC

size: -
D: -
V: TRBV7-9
J: TRBJ2-1
CDR3: CASSNNEQFF
DNA: TGTGCCAGCAGCAACAATGAGCAGTTCTTC

size: once
D: TRBD2
V: TRBV10-3
J: TRBJ2-1
CDR3: CAISARLAEDNEQFF
DNA: TGTGCCATCAGTGCCCGACTAGCGGAGGACAATGAGCAGTTCTTC

size: -
D: -
V: TRBV27
J: TRBJ1-1
CDR3: CASSLYNGARVKAFF
DNA: TGTGCCAGCAGTTTATATAACGGCGCCCGTGTGAAGGCTTTCTTT

size: -
D: -
V: TRBV19
J: TRBJ1-2
CDR3: CASRPPGDSRGYTF
DNA: TGTGCCAGTAGACCTCCAGGCGACAGTAGGGGCTACACCTTC

size: -
D: -
V: TRBV7-8
J: TRBJ2-6
CDR3: CASSWGRSGANVLTF
DNA: TGTGCCAGCAGCTGGGGACGTTCTGGGGCCAACGTCCTGACTTTC

size: -
D: -
V: TRBV28
J: TRBJ2-3
CDR3: CASSSPGGAPDTQYF
DNA: TGTGCCAGCAGTTCCCCCGGCGGTGCCCCAGATACGCAGTATTTT

size: -
D: TRBD1
V: TRBV13
J: TRBJ2-3
CDR3: CASSQGPGTGDTDTQYF
DNA: TGTGCCAGCAGCCAGGGGCCAGGGACAGGGGACACAGATACGCAGTATTTT

size: -
D: -
V: TRBV14
J: TRBJ1-1
CDR3: CASSQDMGWMNTEAFF
DNA: TGTGCCAGCAGCCAAGATATGGGATGGATGAACACTGAAGCTTTCTTT

size: -
D: -
V: TRBV28
J: TRBJ2-5
CDR3: CASRTRRTGREETQYF
DNA: TGTGCCAGCAGGACGCGGAGGACAGGGAGGGAAGAGACCCAGTACTTC

size: -
D: TRBD2
V: TRBV5-4
J: TRBJ2-7
CDR3: CASSSPRLAGARQYF
DNA: TGTGCCAGCAGTTCCCCCCGGCTAGCGGGAGCGAGGCAGTACTTC

size: -
D: TRBD2
V: TRBV19
J: TRBJ2-5
CDR3: CASSITPGLAGEETQYF
DNA: TGTGCCAGTAGTATAACCCCCGGACTAGCGGGAGAAGAGACCCAGTACTTC

size: -
D: -
V: TRBV18
J: TRBJ2-7
CDR3: CASSAGGARAGEQYF
DNA: TGTGCCAGCTCAGCTGGCGGGGCTCGAGCCGGGGAGCAGTACTTC

size: -
D: -
V: TRBV25-1
J: TRBJ1-1
CDR3: CASSEWSTGNTEAFF
DNA: TGTGCCAGCAGTGAATGGTCGACAGGGAACACTGAAGCTTTCTTT

size: many
D: -
V: TRBV10-3
J: TRBJ1-1
CDR3: CAISELRGENTEAFF
DNA: TGTGCCATCAGTGAGTTGCGGGGGGAGAACACTGAAGCTTTCTTT

size: -
D: -
V: TRBV30
J: TRBJ2-1
CDR3: CAWTGMSSYNEQFF
DNA: TGTGCCTGGACGGGGATGAGCTCCTACAATGAGCAGTTCTTC

size: -
D: TRBD2
V: TRBV7-9
J: TRBJ2-7
CDR3: CASSSSGGSTYF
DNA: TGTGCCAGCAGCTCCTCGGGGGGGTCAACGTACTTC

size: -
D: -
V: TRBV6-1
J: TRBJ2-1
CDR3: CASSASGLPSYNEQFF
DNA: TGTGCCAGCAGTGCTTCCGGACTACCTTCCTACAATGAGCAGTTCTTC

size: once
D: -
V: TRBV19
J: TRBJ2-3
CDR3: CASSMVGESTDTQYF
DNA: TGTGCCAGTAGTATGGTGGGGGAAAGCACAGATACGCAGTATTTT

size: few
D: -
V: TRBV6-5
J: TRBJ2-1
CDR3: CASSTPGWQPEQFF
DNA: TGTGCCAGCAGTACTCCCGGCTGGCAGCCTGAGCAGTTCTTC